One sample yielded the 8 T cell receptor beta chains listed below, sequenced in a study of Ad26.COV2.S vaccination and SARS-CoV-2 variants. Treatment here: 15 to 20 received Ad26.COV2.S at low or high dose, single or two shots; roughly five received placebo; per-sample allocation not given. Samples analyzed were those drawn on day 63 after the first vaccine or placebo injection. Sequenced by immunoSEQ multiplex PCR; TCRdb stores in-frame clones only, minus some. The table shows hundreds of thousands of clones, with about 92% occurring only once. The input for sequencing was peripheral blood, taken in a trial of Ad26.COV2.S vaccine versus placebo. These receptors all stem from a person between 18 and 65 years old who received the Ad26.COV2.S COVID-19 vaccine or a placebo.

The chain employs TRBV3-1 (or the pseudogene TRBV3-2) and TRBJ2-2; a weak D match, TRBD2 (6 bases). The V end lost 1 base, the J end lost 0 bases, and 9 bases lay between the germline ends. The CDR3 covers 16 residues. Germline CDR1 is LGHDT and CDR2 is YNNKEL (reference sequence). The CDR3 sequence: CASSQARGTNTGELFF. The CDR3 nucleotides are TGTGCCAGCAGCCAAGCTCGGGGGACGAACACCGGGGAGCTGTTTTTT.

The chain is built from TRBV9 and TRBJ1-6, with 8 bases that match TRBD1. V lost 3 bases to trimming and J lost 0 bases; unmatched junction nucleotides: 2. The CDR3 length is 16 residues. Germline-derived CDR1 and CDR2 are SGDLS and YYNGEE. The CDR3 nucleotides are TGTGCCAGCAGCGGGACAGGGAGCTCCTATAATTCACCCCTCCACTTT. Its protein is CASSGTGSSYNSPLHF.

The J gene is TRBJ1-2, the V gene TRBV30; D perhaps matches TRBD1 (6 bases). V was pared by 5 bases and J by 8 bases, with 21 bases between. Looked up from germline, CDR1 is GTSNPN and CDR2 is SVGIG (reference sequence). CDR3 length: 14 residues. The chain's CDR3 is CAWDPYNRVAGYTF. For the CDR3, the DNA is TGTGCCTGGGATCCGTACAACAGGGTAGCGGGCTACACCTTC.

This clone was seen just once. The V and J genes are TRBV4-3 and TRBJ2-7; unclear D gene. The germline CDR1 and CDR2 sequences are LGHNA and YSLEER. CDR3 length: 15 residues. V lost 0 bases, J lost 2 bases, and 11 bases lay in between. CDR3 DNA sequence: TGCGCCAGCAGCCAAGATCAAGGCGGCCCCTACGAGCAGTACTTC. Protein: CASSQDQGGPYEQYF.

CDR3 region: CAWSVVRQTMGGTQYF. The CDR3 DNA is TGTGCCTGGAGTGTGGTTAGGCAGACCATGGGGGGGACCCAGTACTTC. V usage is TRBV30 and J usage is TRBJ2-5, with a possible D match to TRBD2 (6 bases). The CDR3 contains 16 residues. The germline V and J ends were trimmed by 0 bases and 7 bases, with 21 bases remaining between them. CDR1 is GTSNPN, CDR2 SVGIG, per germline (reference sequence).

The CDR3 reads CASSPGTGGSYNEQFF. The CDR3 DNA reads TGCGCCAGCAGCCCCGGGACAGGGGGGTCCTACAATGAGCAGTTCTTC. The chain uses TRBV4-3 and TRBJ2-1; 11 bases align to TRBD1. The CDR3 consists of 16 residues. Germline CDR1 and CDR2: LGHNA and YSLEER. Trimming at V came to 4 bases and at J to 1 base, leaving 3 bases not matched to a gene.

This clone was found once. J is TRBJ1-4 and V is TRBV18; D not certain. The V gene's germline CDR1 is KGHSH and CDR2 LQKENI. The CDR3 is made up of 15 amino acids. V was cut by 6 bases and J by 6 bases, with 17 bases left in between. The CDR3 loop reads CASSGRSLPHEKLFF. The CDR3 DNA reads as TGTGCCAGCTCGGGCCGAAGTCTCCCCCATGAAAAACTGTTTTTT.

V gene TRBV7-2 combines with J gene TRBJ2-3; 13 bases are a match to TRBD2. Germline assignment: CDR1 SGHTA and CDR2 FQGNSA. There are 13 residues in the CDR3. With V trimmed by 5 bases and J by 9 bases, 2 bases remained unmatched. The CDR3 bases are TGTGCCAGCAGCCCGGGACTAGCGGGGACGCAGTATTTT. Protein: CASSPGLAGTQYF. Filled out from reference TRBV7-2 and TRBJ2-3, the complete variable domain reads GAGVSQSPSNKVTEKGKDVELRCDPISGHTALYWYRQSLGQGLEFLIYFQGNSAPDKSGLPSDRFSAERTGGSVSTLTIQRTQQEDSAVYLCASSPGLAGTQYFGPGTRLTVL.